This entry lists 27 T cell receptor beta chains sequenced from one sample in a study of T cells in Graves' hyperthyroidism and ophthalmopathy (dated by TCRdb to the late 2010s). Libraries were constructed by multiplex PCR. The sequencing machine was an Illumina HiSeq 2000. The TCR beta CDR3 regions were amplified from the RNA transcripts. The first round of RT-PCR for the TCR CDR3 was performed with the HTBI primer set and the Qiagen OneStep RT-PCR kit. TCRdb reworked the public reads: Q25 trimming with fastp, MiXCR clone assembly, productive beta chains retained. Identical CDR3 proteins give one entry, which carries the most common genes and DNA. The sample table holds fewer than 700,000 distinct CDR3 sequences, of which roughly 16% were seen once. Of the sample, approximately 3.8% falls within the top ten clones. The sequenced material came from blood. These receptors all come from a woman aged 30 to 39 with Graves' hyperthyroidism.

The gene calls are TRBV2 and TRBJ2-1; 12 nucleotides match TRBD2. Trimming at V came to 4 bases and at J to 6 bases, leaving 4 bases not matched to a gene. The CDR3 runs to 15 residues. Germline values: CDR1 SNHLY, CDR2 FYNNEI. The CDR3 sequence: CASSAASGGANEQFF. The CDR3 coding sequence is TGTGCCAGCAGTGCTGCTAGCGGGGGGGCCAATGAGCAGTTCTTC.

Only a few counts were recorded for this clonotype. This chain connects TRBV19 to TRBJ2-5, with D possibly matching TRBD1 (6 bases). V lost 5 bases and J lost 2, with 12 bases in between. The germline gives CDR1 LNHDA, CDR2 SQIVND (reference sequence). The CDR3 extends over 14 amino acids. CDR3 bases: TGTGCCAGTAGTTTTCGGACAGCACAAGAGACCCAGTACTTC. Translation: CASSFRTAQETQYF.

The sample holds many counts of this clonotype. The gene calls are TRBV6-2 or TRBV6-3 and TRBJ2-7; 9 bases align to TRBD1. Germline CDR1 and CDR2: MNHEY and SVGEGT. J was trimmed by 1 base and V by 6 bases; bases with no gene match: 10. The CDR3 extends over 16 amino acids. This CDR3 reads CASRTDRGITSYEQYF. Written as DNA, the CDR3 is TGTGCCAGCAGAACCGACAGGGGGATTACATCCTACGAGCAGTACTTC.

This clonotype occurred a few times. The CDR3 DNA follows: TGTGCCTCCGAGCGGGAGGGCCTTGGAGAGACCCAGTACTTC. Its protein product is CASEREGLGETQYF. This chain joins TRBV9 and TRBJ2-5, with TRBD2 matching 10 bases. CDR3 size: 14 residues. V dropped 10 bases and J dropped 4; count of bases not matched to a gene: 10. Germline CDR1 SGDLS, CDR2 YYNGEE.

This clonotype was seen repeatedly, ten times or more. V and J are TRBV29-1 and TRBJ2-5; D remains ambiguous. Per germline, CDR1 SQVTM and CDR2 ANQGSEA. The CDR3 length is 15 residues. V was pared by 4 bases and J by 2 bases, with 17 bases between. The CDR3 is CSVASGISPQETQYF. The CDR3 region has the DNA TGCAGCGTTGCGAGTGGGATCAGTCCTCAAGAGACCCAGTACTTC.

The chain recombines TRBV20-1 with TRBJ2-3; TRBD1 aligns across 8 bases. Trimming at V came to 6 bases and at J to 0 bases, leaving 11 bases not matched to a gene. This CDR3 spans 16 amino acids. Germline CDR1 DFQATT, CDR2 SNEGSKA (reference sequence). The DNA for the CDR3 is TGCAGTGCCAAACGGACAGGGATTTTGAGCACAGATACGCAGTATTTT. Translating gives CSAKRTGILSTDTQYF.

This clonotype has a count of ten or more. This chain links TRBV30 with TRBJ1-5; possible D gene TRBD1, 5 bases. This CDR3 contains 14 residues. V gave up 2 bases and J gave up 4 bases, with 12 bases separating them. Germline V lookup: CDR1 GTSNPN, CDR2 SVGIG (reference sequence). CDR3 in amino acids: CAWSRGRINQPQHF. For the CDR3, the DNA is TGTGCCTGGAGTCGGGGACGGATAAATCAGCCCCAGCATTTT.

This clonotype was counted at least ten times. The rearrangement links TRBV12-3 or TRBV12-4 to TRBJ2-5; D not certain. This CDR3 region has 15 residues. The V and J ends lost 8 bases and 5 bases respectively, with 21 bases between them. In DNA form, the CDR3 reads TGTGCCAGCGCCACTGCTAGGGCAAGGCCGGAGACCCAGTACTTC. Its protein product is CASATARARPETQYF.

In its sample, this clonotype was seen many times. The chain employs TRBV11-2 and TRBJ2-1; TRBD2 aligns across 11 bases. Germline CDR1 SGHAT, CDR2 FQNNGV. The CDR3 is made up of 17 amino acids. J gave up 7 bases and V 1 base, and 9 bases lay outside the gene matches. CDR3: CASSLVPLAGVGNEQFF. The CDR3 bases are TGTGCCAGCAGCTTAGTCCCACTAGCGGGAGTTGGAAATGAGCAGTTCTTC.

This clonotype was observed many times. J is TRBJ1-1 and V is TRBV30; D possibly corresponds to TRBD1 (5 bases). CDR1 and CDR2 from the germline V gene are GTSNPN and SVGIG (reference sequence). V dropped 1 base and J dropped 4 bases, with 10 bases sitting between them. The CDR3 has 13 amino acids. The chain's CDR3 is CAWSGGSGTEAFF. For the CDR3, the DNA is TGTGCCTGGAGTGGGGGGAGCGGCACTGAAGCTTTCTTT.

In its sample, this clonotype was seen many times. The rearrangement joins TRBV28 to TRBJ2-7; D gene uncertain. The germline V gene encodes CDR1 MDHEN and CDR2 SYDVKM. The CDR3 runs to 15 residues. V dropped 2 bases and J dropped 5 bases, with 16 bases sitting between them. This chain's CDR3 is CASSLTTPRSNEQYF. The CDR3 DNA sequence: TGTGCCAGCAGTTTAACGACCCCCCGTAGCAACGAGCAGTACTTC.

In its sample, this clonotype was seen many times. This chain joins TRBV5-1 and TRBJ1-2; D is uncertain. The CDR3 is made up of 13 amino acids. In germline, CDR1 is SGHRS, CDR2 YFSETQ. Trimming removed 0 bases from V and 8 bases from J, with 11 bases in between. The chain's CDR3 is CASSLAGRSGYTF. In DNA form, the CDR3 reads TGCGCCAGCAGCTTGGCCGGGCGATCCGGCTACACCTTC.

As to this clonotype: The junction departs from germline at one end; a sequencing error may be responsible. This sequence joins TRBV3-1 and TRBJ1-2; a weak D match, TRBD1 (5 bases). The germline V gene encodes CDR1 LGHDT and CDR2 YNNKEL (reference sequence). This CDR3 is built from 14 residues. The CDR3 DNA follows: TGTGCCAGCAGGCCATCGCAGAGGGGTCGGGGCTACGCCTTC. Protein product: CASRPSQRGRGYAF.

This clonotype was found once. The gene calls are TRBV19 and TRBJ1-5, with D possibly being TRBD1 (5 bases). V gave up 3 bases and J gave up 8 bases, with 11 bases separating them. The CDR3 totals 13 residues. CDR1 is LNHDA and CDR2 is SQIVND in the germline V gene (reference sequence). CDR3 sequence reads: CASSIYRGEPQHF. The CDR3 DNA reads TGTGCCAGTAGTATTTATAGGGGCGAGCCCCAGCATTTT.

In this sample, this clonotype turned up many times. The gene calls are TRBV29-1 and TRBJ2-7; 10 bases align to TRBD2. The junction had 10 bases not matched to a gene; V was cut back by 6 bases and J by 5 bases. Germline V lookup: CDR1 SQVTM, CDR2 ANQGSEA. The CDR3 sequence is 14 residues long. The CDR3 reads CSVALLAGSHEQYF. CDR3 DNA sequence: TGCAGCGTCGCATTACTAGCGGGAAGCCACGAGCAGTACTTC.

This clonotype was counted ten times or more. The rearrangement links TRBV5-1 to TRBJ2-3, with 9 bases matching TRBD2. The CDR3 length is 18 residues. V dropped 0 bases and J dropped 0; count of bases not matched to a gene: 8. The germline V gene encodes CDR1 SGHRS and CDR2 YFSETQ. The CDR3 reads CASSLAGAGGYSTDTQYF. In nucleotides, the CDR3 is TGCGCCAGCAGCTTGGCTGGGGCGGGAGGGTATAGCACAGATACGCAGTATTTT.

This clonotype has a single count. A read error may be the cause here, since a much bigger clone is one base away. The CDR3 is CAWSVEAGGEQYF. The CDR3 DNA follows: TGTGCCTGGAGTGTAGAAGCGGGAGGCGAGCAGTACTTC. This chain connects TRBV30 to TRBJ2-7, with 9 nucleotides matching TRBD2. V trimming: 0 bases; J trimming: 6 bases; junction bases outside the gene matches: 3. Germline lookup yields CDR1 GTSNPN and CDR2 SVGIG (reference sequence). The CDR3 extends over 13 amino acids.

V gene TRBV6-6 combines with J gene TRBJ1-4; D is unresolved. V was clipped by 1 base and J by 4 bases, with 10 bases between them. The CDR3 totals 15 residues. CDR1 and CDR2 from the germline V gene are MNHNY and SVGAGI (reference sequence). CDR3 residues: CASSYWAGFNEKLFF. The DNA for the CDR3 is TGTGCCAGCAGTTACTGGGCAGGCTTTAATGAAAAACTGTTTTTT.

Many counts were recorded for this clonotype. J is TRBJ2-3 and V is TRBV12-3 or TRBV12-4, with 8 bases aligning to TRBD1. Trimming at V came to 1 base and at J to 5 bases, leaving 11 bases not matched to a gene. The CDR3 spans 17 residues. CDR3 in amino acids: CASSLGGGQGEGDTQYF. The CDR3 DNA is TGTGCCAGCAGTTTAGGAGGAGGACAGGGCGAGGGAGATACGCAGTATTTT.

This clonotype showed up just a few times. V usage is TRBV5-1 and J usage is TRBJ2-5, with 13 positions matching TRBD2. Germline CDR1 reads SGHRS; CDR2 reads YFSETQ. This CDR3 comprises 16 residues. The ends lost 4 bases at V and 5 bases at J; junction bases unmatched: 8. In DNA, the CDR3 is TGCGCCAGCAGCGTGAGGACTAGCGGGAGCATGGAGACCCAGTACTTC. This encodes CASSVRTSGSMETQYF.

In this sample, this clonotype turned up a few times. The genes are TRBV18 and TRBJ2-2; no reliable D call. Germline V gene sequence: CDR1 KGHSH, CDR2 LQKENI. Trimming stripped 2 bases from V and 5 bases from J, with 12 bases between. This CDR3 is built from 15 residues. The chain's CDR3 is CASSPSSPLTGELFF. DNA for the CDR3: TGTGCCAGCTCACCAAGCTCACCGTTGACCGGGGAGCTGTTTTTT.

This clonotype appeared many times. The J gene is TRBJ2-7, the V gene TRBV6-2 or TRBV6-3, with 9 bases lining up with TRBD2. The CDR3 has 18 residues. Trimming removed 2 bases from V and 6 bases from J; junction bases left unmatched: 17. CDR1 and CDR2 (germline): MNHEY, SVGEGT. CDR3 in DNA: TGTGCCAGCAGTTACATCGTGGCGGGAGGGCGCGCCCGTGGCGAGCAGTACTTC. Translating gives CASSYIVAGGRARGEQYF.

This clonotype was observed at least ten times. The chain links TRBV12-3 or TRBV12-4 to TRBJ1-1; D is undetermined. The CDR3 has 14 residues. Between the trimmed V and J ends, which lost 1 base and 1 base, there was a span of 7 bases. The CDR3, as DNA: TGTGCCAGCAGTTTAGGACACTCGAACACTGAAGCTTTCTTT. Its protein is CASSLGHSNTEAFF.

In its sample, this clonotype was seen a few times. This chain links TRBV19 with TRBJ1-1, with D perhaps matching TRBD1 (6 bases). The germline V gene encodes CDR1 LNHDA and CDR2 SQIVND (reference sequence). Trimming took off 2 bases at V and 1 base at J, with 14 bases between the two ends. The CDR3 runs to 16 residues. The CDR3 nucleotides are TGTGCCAGTAGTATAAGGGATACAGGGTGGAACACTGAAGCTTTCTTT. Its protein is CASSIRDTGWNTEAFF.

The chain is built from TRBV19 and TRBJ2-7, with TRBD2 as a possible D gene (5 bases). The V end lost 3 bases, the J end lost 5 bases, and 14 bases lay between the germline ends. The length of the CDR3 is 14 residues. CDR1 is LNHDA, CDR2 SQIVND, per germline (reference sequence). As DNA, the CDR3 is TGTGCCAGTAGTATGACGGGTACCGGGAACGAGCAGTACTTC. This encodes CASSMTGTGNEQYF.

This clonotype was detected only a few times. J is TRBJ1-3 and V is TRBV12-3 or TRBV12-4; D uncertain. V gave up 3 bases and J gave up 0 bases, with 9 bases separating them. The CDR3 runs 15 residues. The CDR3 nucleotides are TGTGCCAGCAGTTTTGCGGGATACTCTGGAAACACCATATATTTT. It specifies CASSFAGYSGNTIYF.

This clonotype was counted many times. The V call is TRBV5-1, the J call TRBJ1-1; TRBD1 matches at 7 bases. From germline, CDR1 is SGHRS and CDR2 YFSETQ. The CDR3 spans 14 residues. Germline trimming cut 2 bases from V and 4 bases from J; bases unmatched to any gene: 5. CDR3 sequence (DNA): TGCGCCAGCAGCTTCAGGGGGTTAAGCACTGAAGCTTTCTTT. It yields the protein CASSFRGLSTEAFF.